The rows below give T cell receptor beta chains drawn from one sample of a study of blood T cell repertoires in COVID-19. The data were produced by immunoSEQ multiplex PCR, yet TCRdb's version contains in-frame clones alone and is incomplete. The data hold 180,000 or so clones, with 80% to 90% observed a single time. The material sequenced was peripheral blood. The receptors originated from a man in his 60s with acute or convalescent COVID-19. CDR3s include the opening cysteine and the closing phenylalanine or tryptophan. A D gene is named only where the DNA matches it firmly. For some rows the clone size is stated as once, few or many, or as a class when expanded; others skip it.

V: TRBV19; D: TRBD1; size: NA; J: TRBJ2-3; DNA: TGTGCCAGTAGTTCTATCGGGACAGGGTTGGGTACGCAGTATTTT; CDR3: CASSSIGTGLGTQYF
V: TRBV30; D: NA; size: NA; J: TRBJ1-5; DNA: TGTGCCTGGAGTGTACGGGGGGGCGCAGGTCAGCCCCAGCATTTT; CDR3: CAWSVRGGAGQPQHF
V: TRBV7-2; D: TRBD2; size: NA; J: TRBJ2-1; DNA: TGTGCCAGCAGCTTAGGCGGGAGTTCCAATGAGCAGTTCTTC; CDR3: CASSLGGSSNEQFF
V: TRBV7-9; D: NA; size: NA; J: TRBJ2-4; DNA: TGTGCCAGCAGTCAATTTAGGGAGCTTGTAGCCAAAAACATTCAGTACTTC; CDR3: CASSQFRELVAKNIQYF
V: TRBV3-1/TRBV3-2; D: NA; size: NA; J: TRBJ1-6; DNA: TGTGCCAGCAGCACCCAGGGCAGTTCACCCCTCCACTTT; CDR3: CASSTQGSSPLHF
V: TRBV3-1/TRBV3-2; D: NA; size: NA; J: TRBJ2-1; DNA: TGTGCCAGCTCCCAGGGGGGGGTCGGAACTAGCGGAACATACAATGAGCAGTTCTTC; CDR3: CASSQGGVGTSGTYNEQFF
V: TRBV18; D: TRBD1; size: NA; J: TRBJ2-7; DNA: TGTGCCAGCTCGCTCGGGACAGATTCAACCTACGAGCAGTACTTC; CDR3: CASSLGTDSTYEQYF
V: TRBV2; D: NA; size: NA; J: TRBJ2-5; DNA: TGTGCCAGCAGTGAGTGGCCCGTCCGCGGGAACCAGTACTTC; CDR3: CASSEWPVRGNQYF
V: TRBV19; D: TRBD1; size: once; J: TRBJ1-1; DNA: TGTGCCAGTAGTATAACCGGGACAGTGAACACTGAAGCTTTCTTT; CDR3: CASSITGTVNTEAFF
V: TRBV5-1; D: TRBD2; size: NA; J: TRBJ2-5; DNA: TGCGCCAGCCTTAGGGGGACTAGCGGGAGAGAGACCCAGTACTTC; CDR3: CASLRGTSGRETQYF
V: TRBV19; D: TRBD1; size: NA; J: TRBJ1-5; DNA: TGTGCCAGTAGTAGCCTACAGGGGGCAAATCAGCCCCAGCATTTT; CDR3: CASSSLQGANQPQHF
V: TRBV7-9; D: NA; size: few; J: TRBJ2-7; DNA: TGTGCGGTGGTGGAGATGAGGCAGACCGCCTACGAGCAGTACTTC; CDR3: CAVVEMRQTAYEQYF
V: TRBV5-1; D: NA; size: few; J: TRBJ2-7; DNA: TGCGCCAGCAGCTCAGGTCAAAACTCCTACGAGCAGTACTTC; CDR3: CASSSGQNSYEQYF
V: TRBV6-2/TRBV6-3; D: NA; size: once; J: TRBJ2-1; DNA: TGTGCCAGCAGTTACGCCTCGGTCTCGGGAAATGAGCAGTTCTTC; CDR3: CASSYASVSGNEQFF
V: TRBV21-1; D: NA; size: once; J: TRBJ1-5; DNA: TGTGCCAGCAGCAAAGAAGGGACAGGGAGGCTCCATCGGCTAAATCAGCCCCAGCATTTT; CDR3: CASSKEGTGRLHRLNQPQHF
V: TRBV28; D: NA; size: NA; J: TRBJ1-5; DNA: TGTGCCAGCATCAGGACAGCATATAGCAATCAGCCCCAGCATTTT; CDR3: CASIRTAYSNQPQHF
V: TRBV27; D: NA; size: NA; J: TRBJ1-1; DNA: TGTGCCAGCACCTCACGGACAGTGAACACTGAAGCTTTCTTT; CDR3: CASTSRTVNTEAFF
V: TRBV28; D: NA; size: NA; J: TRBJ1-5; DNA: TGTGCCAGCAGTTACAACCGACTGTATAATCAGCCCCAGCATTTT; CDR3: CASSYNRLYNQPQHF
V: TRBV4-1; D: NA; size: NA; J: TRBJ2-7; DNA: TGCGCCAGCAGCCTCAATAGTCTCTACGAGCAGTACTTC; CDR3: CASSLNSLYEQYF
V: TRBV4-1; D: NA; size: NA; J: TRBJ1-5; DNA: TGCGCCAGCAGCTCCCAGGGGAGCAGAAATAATCAGCCCCAGCATTTT; CDR3: CASSSQGSRNNQPQHF
V: TRBV2; D: TRBD2; size: NA; J: TRBJ2-7; DNA: TGTGCCAGCTTACCTAGCGGGAGGACCTACGAGCAGTACTTC; CDR3: CASLPSGRTYEQYF
V: TRBV29-1; D: TRBD1; size: NA; J: TRBJ1-4; DNA: TGCAGCGTGCAGGGGGTGGGAGGTGAAAAACTGTTTTTT; CDR3: CSVQGVGGEKLFF
V: TRBV19; D: NA; size: NA; J: TRBJ1-5; DNA: TGTGCCAGTAGTATCATAGCTAGGGGCCATCAGCCCCAGCATTTT; CDR3: CASSIIARGHQPQHF
V: TRBV3-1/TRBV3-2; D: NA; size: NA; J: TRBJ2-2; DNA: TGTGCCAGCAGCCCCTTCGCCGGGGAGCTGTTTTTT; CDR3: CASSPFAGELFF
V: TRBV6-2/TRBV6-3; D: NA; size: NA; J: TRBJ1-1; DNA: TGTGCCAGCAGTTACGGGGGGACGGTCATGAACACTGAAGCTTTCTTT; CDR3: CASSYGGTVMNTEAFF
V: TRBV9; D: NA; size: NA; J: TRBJ2-1; DNA: TGTGCCAGCAGCGTAGATGGCGGGACTTACAATGAGCAGTTCTTC; CDR3: CASSVDGGTYNEQFF
V: TRBV5-1; D: TRBD2; size: NA; J: TRBJ2-7; DNA: TGCGCCAGCAGACGGACTAGCATTTCCTACGAGCAGTACTTC; CDR3: CASRRTSISYEQYF
V: TRBV2; D: TRBD1; size: once; J: TRBJ1-2; DNA: TGTGCCAGCAGGTTAACAGGGGGGAAAGCCTATGGCTACACCTTC; CDR3: CASRLTGGKAYGYTF
V: TRBV7-8; D: TRBD1; size: NA; J: TRBJ1-2; DNA: TGTGCCAGCAGCCCAGGACAGGGGATCAACTATGGCTACACCTTC; CDR3: CASSPGQGINYGYTF
V: TRBV9; D: TRBD2; size: NA; J: TRBJ2-7; DNA: TGTGCCAGCAGCGGGGGGACTAGCGGATACGAGCAGTACTTC; CDR3: CASSGGTSGYEQYF
V: TRBV11-2; D: TRBD2; size: NA; J: TRBJ2-7; DNA: TGTGCCAGCAGCTCCGACACAAAAGCGGGAGTCGCCTACGAGCAGTACTTC; CDR3: CASSSDTKAGVAYEQYF
V: TRBV7-6; D: TRBD2; size: once; J: TRBJ2-1; DNA: TGTGCCAGCAGCTTGAGGCTAGCGGGGCATGAGCAGTTCTTC; CDR3: CASSLRLAGHEQFF